This T cell receptor (beta chain) was identified in a study of early T cells in non-severe SARS-CoV-2 infection. Turning to the study itself: The study sequenced bulk RNA from unsorted whole blood, with chains unpaired.

Individual cDNA molecules received unique molecular identifiers during library preparation. TCRdb redid the calling of the 5' RACE reads with MiXCR, one entry per CDR3 protein. The table shows some 85,000 distinct CDR3 sequences, with roughly 13% occurring only once. Findings of the study overall: Matching against VDJdb likely underestimated virus-specific expansions, favoring anti-spike CD8.

Trimming took 6 bases from V and 6 from J, leaving 15 bases between them. The germline CDR1 and CDR2 sequences are SQVTM and ANQGSEA. The CDR3 loop spans 12 amino acids. Many counts were recorded for this clonotype. As yet, its antigen is unknown. The TCR was taken from an adult who was a healthcare worker with PCR-confirmed SARS-CoV-2 infection or an uninfected control (not recorded which). The gene calls are TRBV29-1 and TRBJ2-7; TRBD1 is a possible D gene (6 bases). Material for sequencing was whole blood. CDR3 loop: CSVLQGWGEQYF. CDR3 in DNA: TGCAGCGTCTTACAGGGATGGGGCGAGCAGTACTTC.